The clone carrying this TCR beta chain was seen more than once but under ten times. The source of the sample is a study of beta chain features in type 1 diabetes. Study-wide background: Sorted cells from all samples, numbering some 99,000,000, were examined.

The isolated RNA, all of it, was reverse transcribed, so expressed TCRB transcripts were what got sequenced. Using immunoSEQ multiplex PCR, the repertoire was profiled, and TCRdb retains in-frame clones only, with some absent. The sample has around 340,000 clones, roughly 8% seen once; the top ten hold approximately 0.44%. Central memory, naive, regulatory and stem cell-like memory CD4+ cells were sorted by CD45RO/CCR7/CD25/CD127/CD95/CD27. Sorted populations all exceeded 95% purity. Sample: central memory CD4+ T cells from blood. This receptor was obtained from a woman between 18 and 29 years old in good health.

CDR3 loop: CASSLGTGYGYTF. Here the CDR3 DNA reads TGTGCCAGCAGCTTAGGGACAGGCTATGGCTACACCTTC. The chain carries TRBV11-2 and TRBJ1-2, with 7 bases fitting TRBD1. The CDR3 runs to 13 residues. V dropped 1 base and J dropped 4; count of bases not matched to a gene: 0. Germline V gene data show CDR1 as SGHAT and CDR2 as FQNNGV.